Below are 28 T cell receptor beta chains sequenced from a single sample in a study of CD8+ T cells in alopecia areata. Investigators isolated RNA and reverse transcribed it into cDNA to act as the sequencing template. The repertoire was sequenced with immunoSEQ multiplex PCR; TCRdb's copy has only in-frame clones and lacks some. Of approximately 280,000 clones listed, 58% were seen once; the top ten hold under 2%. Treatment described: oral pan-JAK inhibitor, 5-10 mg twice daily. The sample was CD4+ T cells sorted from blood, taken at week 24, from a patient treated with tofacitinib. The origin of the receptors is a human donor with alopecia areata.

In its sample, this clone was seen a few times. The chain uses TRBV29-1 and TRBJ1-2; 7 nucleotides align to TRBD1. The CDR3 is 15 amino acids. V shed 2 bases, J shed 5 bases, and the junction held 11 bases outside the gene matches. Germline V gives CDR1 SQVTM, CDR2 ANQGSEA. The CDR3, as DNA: TGCAGCGTTGAATGGGGACAGATTACGATTTATGGCTACACCTTC. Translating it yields CSVEWGQITIYGYTF.

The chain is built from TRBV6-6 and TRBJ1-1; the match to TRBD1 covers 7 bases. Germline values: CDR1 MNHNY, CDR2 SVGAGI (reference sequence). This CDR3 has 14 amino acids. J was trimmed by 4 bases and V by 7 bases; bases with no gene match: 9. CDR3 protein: CASTRGASGTEAFF. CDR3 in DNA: TGTGCCAGCACCAGGGGGGCTTCGGGCACTGAAGCTTTCTTT.

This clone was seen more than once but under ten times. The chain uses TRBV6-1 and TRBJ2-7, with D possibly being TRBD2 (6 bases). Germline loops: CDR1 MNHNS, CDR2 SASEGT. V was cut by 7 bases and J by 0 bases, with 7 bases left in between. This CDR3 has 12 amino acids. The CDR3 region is CASTGSSYEQYF. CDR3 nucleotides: TGTGCCAGCACCGGGAGCTCCTACGAGCAGTACTTC.

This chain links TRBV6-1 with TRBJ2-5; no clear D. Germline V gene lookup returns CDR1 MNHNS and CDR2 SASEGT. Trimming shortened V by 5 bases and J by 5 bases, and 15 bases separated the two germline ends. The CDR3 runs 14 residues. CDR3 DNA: TGTGCCAGCAGTCCTGGCGGCCCGGCGGAGACCCAGTACTTC. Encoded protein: CASSPGGPAETQYF.

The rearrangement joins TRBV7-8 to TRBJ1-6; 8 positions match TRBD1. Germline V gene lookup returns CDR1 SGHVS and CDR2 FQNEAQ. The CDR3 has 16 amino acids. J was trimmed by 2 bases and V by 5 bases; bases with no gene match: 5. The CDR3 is CASSTQGAPYNSPLHF. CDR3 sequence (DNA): TGTGCCAGCAGCACTCAGGGGGCGCCCTATAATTCACCCCTCCACTTT.

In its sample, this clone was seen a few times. The CDR3 loop reads CASSLTPRETGELFF. Written as DNA, the CDR3 is TGTGCCAGCAGTTTAACACCTAGGGAGACCGGGGAGCTGTTTTTT. The J gene is TRBJ2-2, the V gene TRBV27; maybe TRBD2 (5 bases). CDR1 is MNHEY, CDR2 SMNVEV, per germline (reference sequence). This CDR3 contains 15 residues. Trimming took off 2 bases at V and 5 bases at J, with 12 bases between the two ends.

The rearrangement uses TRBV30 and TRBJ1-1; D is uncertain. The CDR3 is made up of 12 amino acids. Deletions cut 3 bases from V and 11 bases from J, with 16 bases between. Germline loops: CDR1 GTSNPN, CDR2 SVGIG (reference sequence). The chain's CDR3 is CAWRAALGQAFF. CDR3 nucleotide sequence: TGTGCCTGGAGGGCAGCCCTGGGTCAGGCTTTCTTT.

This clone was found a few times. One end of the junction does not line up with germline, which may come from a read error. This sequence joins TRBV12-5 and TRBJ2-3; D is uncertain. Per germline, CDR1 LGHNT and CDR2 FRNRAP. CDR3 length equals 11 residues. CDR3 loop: CASGTGPVVHF. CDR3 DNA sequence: TGTGCTAGTGGTACCGGTCCCGTGGTCCATTTT.

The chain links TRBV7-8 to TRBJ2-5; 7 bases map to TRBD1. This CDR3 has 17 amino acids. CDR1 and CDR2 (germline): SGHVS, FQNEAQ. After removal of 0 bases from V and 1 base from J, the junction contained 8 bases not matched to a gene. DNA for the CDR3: TGTGCCAGCAGCTTAGCTAGCACAGGGGCTCGCCAAGAGACCCAGTACTTC. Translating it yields CASSLASTGARQETQYF.

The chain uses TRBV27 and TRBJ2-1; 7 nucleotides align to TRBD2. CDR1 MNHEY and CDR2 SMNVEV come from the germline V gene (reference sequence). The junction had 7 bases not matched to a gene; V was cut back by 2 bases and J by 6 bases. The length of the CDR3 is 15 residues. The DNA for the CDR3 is TGTGCCAGCAGTTTAGGGCTAGCGGCCCCCAATGAGCAGTTCTTC. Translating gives CASSLGLAAPNEQFF.

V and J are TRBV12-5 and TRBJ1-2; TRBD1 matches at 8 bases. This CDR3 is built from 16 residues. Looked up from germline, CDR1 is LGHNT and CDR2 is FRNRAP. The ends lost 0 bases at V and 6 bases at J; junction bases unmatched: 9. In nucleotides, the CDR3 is TGTGCTAGTGGTTTGGTACCCCTTGACAGGGGCCATGGCTACACCTTC. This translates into CASGLVPLDRGHGYTF.

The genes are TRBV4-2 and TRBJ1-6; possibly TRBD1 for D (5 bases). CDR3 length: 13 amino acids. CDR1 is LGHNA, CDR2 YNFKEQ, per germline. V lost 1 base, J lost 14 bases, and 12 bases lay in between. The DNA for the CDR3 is TGTGCCAGCAGCCAAGGAAAGGGGTTGACCCTCCACTTT. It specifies CASSQGKGLTLHF.

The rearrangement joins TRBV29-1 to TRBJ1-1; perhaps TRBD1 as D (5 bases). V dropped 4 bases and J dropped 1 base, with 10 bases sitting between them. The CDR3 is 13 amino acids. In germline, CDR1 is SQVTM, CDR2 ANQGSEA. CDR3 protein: CSVGGSWNTEAFF. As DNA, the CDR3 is TGCAGCGTTGGGGGCTCGTGGAACACTGAAGCTTTCTTT.

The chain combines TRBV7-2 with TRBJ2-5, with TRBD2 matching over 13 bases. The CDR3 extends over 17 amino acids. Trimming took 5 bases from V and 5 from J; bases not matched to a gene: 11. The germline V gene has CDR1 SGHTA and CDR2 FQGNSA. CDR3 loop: CASSPSRLAGGGETQYF. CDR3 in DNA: TGTGCCAGCAGCCCTTCCCGACTAGCGGGGGGAGGGGAGACCCAGTACTTC.

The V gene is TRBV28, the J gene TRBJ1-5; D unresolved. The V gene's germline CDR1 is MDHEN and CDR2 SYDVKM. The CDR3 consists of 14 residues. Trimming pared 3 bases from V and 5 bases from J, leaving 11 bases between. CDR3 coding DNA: TGTGCCAGCAGTTTTTTGGGCAGATATCAGCCCCAGCATTTT. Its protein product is CASSFLGRYQPQHF.

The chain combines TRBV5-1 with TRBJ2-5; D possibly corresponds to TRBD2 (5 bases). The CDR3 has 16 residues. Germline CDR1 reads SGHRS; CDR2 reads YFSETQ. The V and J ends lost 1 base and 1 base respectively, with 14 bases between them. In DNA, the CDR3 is TGCGCCAGCAGCTTGAGGGAGCCCCGGGGCCAAGAGACCCAGTACTTC. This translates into CASSLREPRGQETQYF.

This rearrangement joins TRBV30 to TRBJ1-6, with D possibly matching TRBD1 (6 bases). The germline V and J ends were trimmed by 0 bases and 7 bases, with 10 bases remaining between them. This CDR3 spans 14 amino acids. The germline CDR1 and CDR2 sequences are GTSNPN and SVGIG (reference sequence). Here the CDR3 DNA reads TGTGCCTGGAGTGTCGTGCAGGGGAATTCACCCCTCCACTTT. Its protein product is CAWSVVQGNSPLHF.

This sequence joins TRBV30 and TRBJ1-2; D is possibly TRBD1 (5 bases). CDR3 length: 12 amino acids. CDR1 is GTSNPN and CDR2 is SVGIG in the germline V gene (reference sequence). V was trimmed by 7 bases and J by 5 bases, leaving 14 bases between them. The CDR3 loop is CAYPGLIYGYTF. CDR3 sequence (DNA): TGTGCCTATCCGGGACTGATTTATGGCTACACCTTC.

The CDR3 protein is CASGFPPQGLVPSGANVLTF. The CDR3 DNA reads as TGTGCTAGTGGTTTCCCACCACAGGGGCTAGTCCCTTCTGGGGCCAACGTCCTGACTTTC. This chain links TRBV12-5 with TRBJ2-6; TRBD1 aligns across 7 bases. The CDR3 spans 20 residues. Germline values: CDR1 LGHNT, CDR2 FRNRAP. Trimming removed 3 bases from V and 1 base from J; junction bases left unmatched: 15.

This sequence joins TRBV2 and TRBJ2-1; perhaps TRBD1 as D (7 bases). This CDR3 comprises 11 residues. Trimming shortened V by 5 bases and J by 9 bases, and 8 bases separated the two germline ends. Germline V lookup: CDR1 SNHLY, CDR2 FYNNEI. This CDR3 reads CASSQGGEQFF. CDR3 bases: TGTGCCAGCAGTCAGGGGGGTGAGCAGTTCTTC.

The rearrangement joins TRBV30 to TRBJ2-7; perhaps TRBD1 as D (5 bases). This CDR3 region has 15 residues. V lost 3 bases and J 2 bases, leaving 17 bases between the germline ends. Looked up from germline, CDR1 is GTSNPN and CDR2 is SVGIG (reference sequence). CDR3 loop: CAWREPQEYPYEQYF. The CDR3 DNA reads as TGTGCCTGGAGAGAACCACAGGAGTACCCCTACGAGCAGTACTTC.

CDR3 DNA: TGTGCCAGCAGTGGACTAGCGGGGGGCTTCGGGGAGACCCAGTACTTC. Encoded protein: CASSGLAGGFGETQYF. The chain has TRBV2 and TRBJ2-5; 13 nucleotides align to TRBD2. With V trimmed by 4 bases and J by 5 bases, 7 bases remained unmatched. The CDR3 extends over 16 amino acids. Germline V lookup: CDR1 SNHLY, CDR2 FYNNEI.

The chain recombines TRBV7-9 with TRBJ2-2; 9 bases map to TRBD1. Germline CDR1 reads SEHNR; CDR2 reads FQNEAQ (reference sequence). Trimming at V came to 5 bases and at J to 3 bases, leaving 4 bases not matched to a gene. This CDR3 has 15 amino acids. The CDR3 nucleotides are TGTGCCAGCAGCCGGGACAGGGTGGACACCGGGGAGCTGTTTTTT. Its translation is CASSRDRVDTGELFF.

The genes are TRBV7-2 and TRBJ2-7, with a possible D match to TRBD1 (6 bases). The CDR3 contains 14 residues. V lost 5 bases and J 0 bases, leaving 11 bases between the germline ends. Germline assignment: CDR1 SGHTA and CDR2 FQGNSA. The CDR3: CASSQQGISYEQYF. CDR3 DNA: TGTGCCAGCAGCCAACAGGGAATCTCCTACGAGCAGTACTTC.

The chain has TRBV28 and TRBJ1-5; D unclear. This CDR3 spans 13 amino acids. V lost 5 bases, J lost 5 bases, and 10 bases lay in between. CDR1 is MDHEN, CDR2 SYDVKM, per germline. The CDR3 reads CASSLDGYQPQHF. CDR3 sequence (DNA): TGTGCCAGCAGTCTCGACGGTTATCAGCCCCAGCATTTT.

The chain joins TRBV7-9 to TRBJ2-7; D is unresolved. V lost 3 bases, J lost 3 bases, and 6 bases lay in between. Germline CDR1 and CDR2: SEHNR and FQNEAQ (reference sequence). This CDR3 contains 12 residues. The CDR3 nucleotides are TGTGCCAGCAGCTTTTCCGGCTACGAGCAGTACTTC. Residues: CASSFSGYEQYF. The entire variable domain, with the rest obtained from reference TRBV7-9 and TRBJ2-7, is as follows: DTGVSQNPRHKITKRGQNVTFRCDPISEHNRLYWYRQTLGQGPEFLTYFQNEAQLEKSRLLSDRFSAERPKGSFSTLEIQRTEQGDSAMYLCASSFSGYEQYFGPGTRLTVT.

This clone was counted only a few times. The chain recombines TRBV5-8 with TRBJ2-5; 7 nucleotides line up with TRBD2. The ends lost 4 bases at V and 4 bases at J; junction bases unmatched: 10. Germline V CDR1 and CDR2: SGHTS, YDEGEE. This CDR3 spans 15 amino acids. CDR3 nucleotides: TGTGCCAGCAGCCGTGGGGCTAGCGGCACAGAGACCCAGTACTTC. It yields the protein CASSRGASGTETQYF.

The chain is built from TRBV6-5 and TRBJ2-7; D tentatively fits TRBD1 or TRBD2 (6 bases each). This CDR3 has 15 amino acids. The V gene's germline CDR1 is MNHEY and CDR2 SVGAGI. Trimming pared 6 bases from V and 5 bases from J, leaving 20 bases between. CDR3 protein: CASSEIAGHPNEQYF. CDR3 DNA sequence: TGTGCCAGCAGCGAAATCGCGGGACACCCAAACGAGCAGTACTTC.